A selection of T cell receptor beta chains follows, all from one sample in a study of blood T cell repertoires in COVID-19. Repertoires were generated with immunoSEQ multiplex PCR, while TCRdb's copy carries only in-frame clones and drops some. This table has roughly 160,000 clones, 84% appearing once. Sequenced: peripheral blood. The receptors come from a man aged 18-30 years with active or convalescent COVID-19. The conserved cysteine and the conserved F or W are not part of the CDR3 here. Fields, in order: V gene, clone size, CDR3 protein. Clone size is given for some rows only: seen once, a few or many times, or a class if the clone is expanded.

V gene: TRBV3-1/TRBV3-2
clone size: .
CDR3 protein: ASTPGLSPYNEQF

V gene: TRBV19
clone size: once
CDR3 protein: ASSITGTGNQPQH

V gene: TRBV5-1
clone size: .
CDR3 protein: ASSYDTGSYEQY

V gene: TRBV19
clone size: .
CDR3 protein: ASSDWRGQPQH

V gene: TRBV12-3/TRBV12-4
clone size: .
CDR3 protein: ASSLDGGQPQH

V gene: TRBV30
clone size: .
CDR3 protein: AWSLAGLNTGELF

V gene: TRBV5-1
clone size: .
CDR3 protein: ASSLGDFNQPQH

V gene: TRBV9
clone size: .
CDR3 protein: ASSGERERETQY

V gene: TRBV7-3
clone size: .
CDR3 protein: ASSSTLAGAIYNEQF

V gene: TRBV2
clone size: .
CDR3 protein: ASKLGQNTEAF

V gene: TRBV7-2
clone size: once
CDR3 protein: ASTPRGGSQPQH

V gene: TRBV13
clone size: .
CDR3 protein: ASRGEGGVNYGYT

V gene: TRBV10-1
clone size: .
CDR3 protein: ASSDHSSANTGELF

V gene: TRBV2
clone size: few
CDR3 protein: ASTVRTWLTEAF

V gene: TRBV2
clone size: .
CDR3 protein: ASSLGLAGDNEQF

V gene: TRBV12-1
clone size: few
CDR3 protein: ASSPRTSGAFFTDTQY

V gene: TRBV3-1/TRBV3-2
clone size: .
CDR3 protein: ASSRSKDSGYT

V gene: TRBV7-9
clone size: once
CDR3 protein: ASSLQVATSTDTQY

V gene: TRBV19
clone size: .
CDR3 protein: ASTPGTGVPLYGYT

V gene: TRBV9
clone size: .
CDR3 protein: ASSAGQGRYNEQF

V gene: TRBV6-5
clone size: .
CDR3 protein: ASRTTGQYGYT

V gene: TRBV18
clone size: .
CDR3 protein: ASSQARGSSPLH

V gene: TRBV11-2
clone size: .
CDR3 protein: ASSIPGLATDTQY

V gene: TRBV19
clone size: .
CDR3 protein: ASSIKRGGNYGYT

V gene: TRBV3-1/TRBV3-2
clone size: .
CDR3 protein: ASSQGMAGSQETQY

V gene: TRBV29-1
clone size: .
CDR3 protein: SVGPGGPYGYT

V gene: TRBV15
clone size: .
CDR3 protein: ATSRDRFQPQH

V gene: TRBV19
clone size: few
CDR3 protein: ASSIMAGGLKQPQH

V gene: TRBV27
clone size: once
CDR3 protein: ASSLGRGNTEAF

V gene: TRBV5-1
clone size: once
CDR3 protein: ASSFSGANTGELF

V gene: TRBV6-1
clone size: .
CDR3 protein: ASSDAGGPHNEQF

V gene: TRBV2
clone size: once
CDR3 protein: ASSTDMGYGYT

V gene: TRBV7-2
clone size: .
CDR3 protein: ASSPYSYNEQF

V gene: TRBV7-6
clone size: once
CDR3 protein: ASSSSPGLNYEQY

V gene: TRBV30
clone size: once
CDR3 protein: AWSVFFGNTEAF

V gene: TRBV30
clone size: few
CDR3 protein: AWSQNNEQF

V gene: TRBV5-1
clone size: .
CDR3 protein: ASSLAPGGATITDTQY

V gene: TRBV28
clone size: few
CDR3 protein: ASSLGGGSQPQH

V gene: TRBV14
clone size: .
CDR3 protein: ASSQVGQVSEAF

V gene: TRBV5-4
clone size: .
CDR3 protein: ASSDGQPPYYGYT

V gene: TRBV27
clone size: once
CDR3 protein: ASSLRDRNYGYT

V gene: TRBV3-1/TRBV3-2
clone size: .
CDR3 protein: ASSFGQGYTEAF

V gene: TRBV7-2
clone size: .
CDR3 protein: ASSLDRVGYT

V gene: TRBV2
clone size: .
CDR3 protein: ASSAQGAGANVLT

V gene: TRBV6-5
clone size: .
CDR3 protein: ASSRQGKSLH

V gene: TRBV6-5
clone size: .
CDR3 protein: ASSLGGDNYGYT

V gene: TRBV15
clone size: .
CDR3 protein: ATSRVGGTVYEQY

V gene: TRBV28
clone size: .
CDR3 protein: ASSFGSYEQY

V gene: TRBV11-2
clone size: .
CDR3 protein: ASSTQASSYNSPLH

V gene: TRBV5-1
clone size: .
CDR3 protein: ASSHGQGGYEQY

V gene: TRBV7-9
clone size: .
CDR3 protein: ASSSPGFNYGYT

V gene: TRBV7-9
clone size: .
CDR3 protein: ASRQGTSRTDTQY

V gene: TRBV7-2
clone size: .
CDR3 protein: ASGGTGTPEQY

V gene: TRBV20-1
clone size: once
CDR3 protein: RLDSNRGYT

V gene: TRBV3-1/TRBV3-2
clone size: .
CDR3 protein: ASSQELATDTQY

V gene: TRBV19
clone size: .
CDR3 protein: ASTTTPGLDWTGELF

V gene: TRBV30
clone size: .
CDR3 protein: AWSGSGGLIGEQY